Below, 17 T cell receptor beta chains from the same sample are listed, as sequenced in a study of T cells in Graves' hyperthyroidism and ophthalmopathy. Researchers took RNA transcripts and amplified the TCR beta CDR3 regions from them. The study used the HTBI primer set for a first-round RT-PCR of the TCR CDR3. TCRdb reprocessed the multiplex PCR reads via MiXCR and lists one record per CDR3 protein. The sample carries hundreds of thousands of distinct CDR3 sequences, roughly 14% recorded once. Sequenced material: blood. These receptors originate from a woman in her forties or fifties with Graves' ophthalmopathy.

This chain connects TRBV7-2 to TRBJ2-7, with 7 bases fitting TRBD2. The CDR3 covers 15 residues. V dropped 0 bases and J dropped 3; count of bases not matched to a gene: 5. Germline CDR1 reads SGHTA; CDR2 reads FQGNSA. The CDR3 nucleotides are TGTGCCAGCAGCTTAGCTAGCGGGTCTTACTACGAGCAGTACTTC. This encodes CASSLASGSYYEQYF.

The chain combines TRBV2 with TRBJ1-2; D call uncertain. V was clipped by 4 bases and J by 6 bases, with 12 bases between them. This CDR3 region has 13 residues. Germline loops: CDR1 SNHLY, CDR2 FYNNEI. CDR3 DNA sequence: TGTGCCAGCAGTGTGGACCGACCTCATGGCTACACCTTC. It specifies CASSVDRPHGYTF.

This clonotype occurred many times. The CDR3 bases are TGTGCCAGCAGTGAGGGGAGGACCTCCTACGAGCAGTACTTC. This codes for CASSEGRTSYEQYF. The chain has TRBV2 and TRBJ2-7, with D possibly TRBD2 on 6 matching bases. Germline CDR1 is SNHLY and CDR2 is FYNNEI. The V end lost 3 bases, the J end lost 0 bases, and 9 bases lay between the germline ends. The CDR3 spans 14 residues.

This clonotype was detected ten times or more. CDR3 amino acids: CASSEPLHQPQHF. The CDR3 DNA sequence: TGTGCCAGCAGTGAGCCCTTGCATCAGCCCCAGCATTTT. The rearrangement links TRBV6-1 to TRBJ1-5; D gene uncertain. The V and J ends lost 3 bases and 5 bases respectively, with 8 bases between them. Germline loops: CDR1 MNHNS, CDR2 SASEGT. This CDR3 comprises 13 residues.

This clonotype was seen many times. The chain has TRBV20-1 and TRBJ2-1; 11 bases fit TRBD2. V shed 2 bases and J 3 bases; nucleotides not matched to a gene: 9. Germline CDR1 reads DFQATT; CDR2 reads SNEGSKA (reference sequence). The CDR3 contains 17 residues. The CDR3 is CSARTMGLAADYNEQFF. CDR3 sequence (DNA): TGCAGTGCTAGAACGATGGGACTAGCGGCTGACTACAATGAGCAGTTCTTC.

Regarding this clonotype: This may arise from a read error, as a much more abundant clone is one base away. V is TRBV6-2 or TRBV6-3 and J is TRBJ2-2; the D is unclear. Trimming left V 2 bases short and J 4 bases short, with 2 bases between. The germline gives CDR1 MNHEY, CDR2 SVGEGT. This CDR3 region has 12 residues. CDR3 amino acids: CASSYATGELFF. In nucleotides, the CDR3 is TGTGCCAGCAGTTACGCCACCGGGGAGCTGTTTTTT.

This clonotype was seen at least ten times. The chain links TRBV27 to TRBJ1-1, with 10 bases aligning to TRBD1. Germline CDR1 MNHEY, CDR2 SMNVEV (reference sequence). CDR3 length equals 14 residues. Trimming took 6 bases from V and 5 from J; bases not matched to a gene: 6. CDR3 residues: CASSYRQGATEAFF. The CDR3 DNA reads as TGTGCCAGCAGCTATCGACAGGGGGCAACTGAAGCTTTCTTT.

A single count supports this clonotype. This chain uses TRBV28 with TRBJ2-4, with a tentative D call TRBD1 (7 bases). Deletions cut 3 bases from V and 9 bases from J, with 15 bases between. The V gene's germline CDR1 is MDHEN and CDR2 SYDVKM. The CDR3 totals 14 residues. The CDR3 region is CASSFGGTEGIQYF. CDR3 DNA sequence: TGTGCCAGCAGTTTTGGCGGGACAGAGGGCATTCAGTACTTC.

This clonotype was seen ten or more times. This rearrangement joins TRBV7-2 to TRBJ2-6; perhaps TRBD1 as D (5 bases). This CDR3 spans 16 amino acids. Germline loops: CDR1 SGHTA, CDR2 FQGNSA. V lost 5 bases to trimming and J lost 5 bases, with 16 bases between them. The CDR3 protein is CASSLLMGLRANVLTF. In DNA form, the CDR3 reads TGTGCCAGCAGCCTATTAATGGGGCTTCGGGCCAACGTCCTGACTTTC.

This clonotype was counted many times. This chain's CDR3 is CASSLGQVIGGQFF. CDR3 in DNA: TGTGCCAGCAGTTTGGGCCAGGTCATTGGGGGGCAGTTCTTC. The chain has TRBV12-3 or TRBV12-4 and TRBJ2-1; tentatively, D is TRBD1 or TRBD2 (5 bases each). The CDR3 spans 14 residues. Trimming removed 3 bases at V and 12 bases at J, with 18 bases between.

This clonotype occurred a few times. The chain carries TRBV12-3 or TRBV12-4 and TRBJ2-1, with 8 bases lining up with TRBD2. Trimming removed 1 base from V and 6 bases from J; junction bases left unmatched: 8. The CDR3 contains 16 residues. Here the CDR3 reads CASSLGREEPTNEQFF. The CDR3 DNA is TGTGCCAGCAGTTTAGGGCGGGAGGAACCTACCAATGAGCAGTTCTTC.

The V and J genes are TRBV9 and TRBJ2-3, with D perhaps matching TRBD1 or TRBD2 (5 bases each). V gave up 3 bases and J gave up 4 bases, with 12 bases separating them. Germline V gene lookup returns CDR1 SGDLS and CDR2 YYNGEE. This CDR3 is 14 amino acids long. CDR3 sequence (DNA): TGTGCCAGCAGCGCACTCCTGGGACCAGATACGCAGTATTTT. This translates into CASSALLGPDTQYF.

This clonotype was seen a handful of times. The chain is built from TRBV7-9 and TRBJ1-5; no definite D call. Germline CDR1 SEHNR, CDR2 FQNEAQ (reference sequence). This CDR3 is built from 15 residues. V was pared by 6 bases and J by 4 bases, with 16 bases between. The chain's CDR3 is CASSPAGSWNQPQHF. The CDR3 DNA follows: TGTGCCAGCAGTCCTGCCGGGAGCTGGAATCAGCCCCAGCATTTT.

This clonotype was seen only a few times. The chain joins TRBV7-9 to TRBJ1-6; tentatively, D is TRBD1 (5 bases). Trimming removed 0 bases from V and 5 bases from J, with 11 bases in between. The CDR3 is made up of 16 amino acids. Germline V lookup: CDR1 SEHNR, CDR2 FQNEAQ (reference sequence). CDR3 nucleotide sequence: TGTGCCAGCAGCTTAGCAGGGGCTCCTAATAATTCACCCCTCCACTTT. Translating gives CASSLAGAPNNSPLHF. The full variable domain, in which reference TRBV7-9 and TRBJ1-6 provide the parts outside the CDR3, is DTGVSQNPRHKITKRGQNVTFRCDPISEHNRLYWYRQTLGQGPEFLTYFQNEAQLEKSRLLSDRFSAERPKGSFSTLEIQRTEQGDSAMYLCASSLAGAPNNSPLHFGNGTRLTVT.

On this clonotype itself: Being one base from a much bigger clone, this may be a read error. The V call is TRBV12-3 or TRBV12-4, the J call TRBJ2-3; 12 nucleotides align to TRBD2. The CDR3 runs to 16 residues. CDR3 region: CASSFQASGRADAQYF. DNA of the CDR3: TGTGCCAGCAGTTTTCAGGCTAGCGGGAGGGCAGATGCGCAGTATTTT.

This clonotype appeared a few times. The CDR3 region is CASSPDSIYGYTF. CDR3 sequence (DNA): TGCGCCAGCAGCCCCGACAGCATCTATGGCTACACCTTC. V is TRBV5-1 and J is TRBJ1-2; perhaps TRBD1 as D (5 bases). Germline V gene sequence: CDR1 SGHRS, CDR2 YFSETQ. The CDR3 is made up of 13 amino acids. Trimming cost V 4 bases and J 4 bases, with 11 bases left between them.

The gene calls are TRBV9 and TRBJ2-7, with 9 bases that match TRBD2. The CDR3 runs to 19 residues. The germline V gene has CDR1 SGDLS and CDR2 YYNGEE. V lost 4 bases and J lost 3; bases outside the gene matches: 20. This CDR3 is CASSPRDFPVQTSGYEQYF. CDR3 coding DNA: TGTGCCAGCAGCCCCCGGGACTTTCCAGTCCAGACTAGCGGCTACGAGCAGTACTTC.